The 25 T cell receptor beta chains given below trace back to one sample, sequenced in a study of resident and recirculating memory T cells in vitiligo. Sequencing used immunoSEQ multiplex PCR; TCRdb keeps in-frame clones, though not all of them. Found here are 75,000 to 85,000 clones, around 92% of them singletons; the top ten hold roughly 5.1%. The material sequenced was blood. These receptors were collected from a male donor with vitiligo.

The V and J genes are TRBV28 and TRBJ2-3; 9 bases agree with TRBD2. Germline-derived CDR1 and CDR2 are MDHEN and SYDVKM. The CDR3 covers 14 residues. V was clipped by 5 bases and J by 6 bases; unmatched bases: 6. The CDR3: CASSRAGGADTQYF. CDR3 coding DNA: TGTGCCAGCAGTCGGGCGGGGGGGGCCGATACGCAGTATTTT.

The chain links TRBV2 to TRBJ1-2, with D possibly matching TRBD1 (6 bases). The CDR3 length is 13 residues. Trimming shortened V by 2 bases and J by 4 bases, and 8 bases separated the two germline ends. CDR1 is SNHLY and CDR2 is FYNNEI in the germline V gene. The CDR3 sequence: CASSEQGSYGYTF. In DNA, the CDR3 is TGTGCCAGCAGTGAACAGGGGTCCTATGGCTACACCTTC.

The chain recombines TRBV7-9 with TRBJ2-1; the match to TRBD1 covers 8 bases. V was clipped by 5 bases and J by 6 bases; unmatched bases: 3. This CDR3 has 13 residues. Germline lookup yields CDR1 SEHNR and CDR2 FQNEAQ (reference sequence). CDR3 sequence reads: CASSLRGLNEQFF. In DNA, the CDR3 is TGTGCCAGCAGCCTCAGGGGGCTCAATGAGCAGTTCTTC.

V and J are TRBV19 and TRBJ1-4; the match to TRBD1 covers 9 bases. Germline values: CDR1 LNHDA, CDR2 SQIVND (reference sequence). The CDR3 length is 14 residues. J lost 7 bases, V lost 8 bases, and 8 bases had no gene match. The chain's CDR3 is CASQRGTGSEKLFF. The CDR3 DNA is TGTGCCAGTCAGAGGGGGACAGGGTCTGAAAAACTGTTTTTT. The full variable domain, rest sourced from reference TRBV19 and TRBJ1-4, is DGGITQSPKYLFRKEGQNVTLSCEQNLNHDAMYWYRQDPGQGLRLIYYSQIVNDFQKGDIAEGYSVSREKKESFPLTVTSAQKNPTAFYLCASQRGTGSEKLFFGSGTQLSVL.

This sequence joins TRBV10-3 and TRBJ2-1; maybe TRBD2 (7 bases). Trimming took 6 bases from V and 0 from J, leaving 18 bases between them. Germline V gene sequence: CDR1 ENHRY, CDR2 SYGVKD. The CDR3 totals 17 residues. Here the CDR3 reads CAIRAGSGGLSYNEQFF. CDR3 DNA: TGTGCCATCAGGGCAGGGTCGGGGGGCCTCTCCTACAATGAGCAGTTCTTC.

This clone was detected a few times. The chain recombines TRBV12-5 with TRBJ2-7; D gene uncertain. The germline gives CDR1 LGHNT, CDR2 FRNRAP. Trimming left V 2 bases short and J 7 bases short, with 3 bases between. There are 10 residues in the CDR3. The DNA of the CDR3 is TGTGCTAGTGGTTTGCGGGAGCAGTACTTC. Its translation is CASGLREQYF.

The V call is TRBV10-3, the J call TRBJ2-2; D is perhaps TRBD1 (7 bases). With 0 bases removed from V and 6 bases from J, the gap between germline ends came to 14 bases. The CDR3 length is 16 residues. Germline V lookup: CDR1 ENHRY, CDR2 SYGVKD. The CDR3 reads CAISESTGRYSGELFF. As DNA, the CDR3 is TGTGCCATCAGTGAGTCGACAGGGAGGTACTCCGGGGAGCTGTTTTTT.

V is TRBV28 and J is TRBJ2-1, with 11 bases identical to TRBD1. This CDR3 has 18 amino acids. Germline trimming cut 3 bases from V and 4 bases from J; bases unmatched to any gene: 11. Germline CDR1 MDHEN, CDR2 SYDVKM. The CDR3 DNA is TGTGCCAGCAGTTTTCGGACAGGGGGCGGGAGGCTTTACAATGAGCAGTTCTTC. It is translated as CASSFRTGGGRLYNEQFF.

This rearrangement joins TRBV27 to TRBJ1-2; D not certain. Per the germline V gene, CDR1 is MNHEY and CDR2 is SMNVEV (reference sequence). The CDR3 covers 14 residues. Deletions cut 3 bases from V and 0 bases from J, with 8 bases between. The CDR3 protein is CASSFRGSNYGYTF. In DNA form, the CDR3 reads TGTGCCAGCAGTTTTCGCGGCTCTAACTATGGCTACACCTTC.

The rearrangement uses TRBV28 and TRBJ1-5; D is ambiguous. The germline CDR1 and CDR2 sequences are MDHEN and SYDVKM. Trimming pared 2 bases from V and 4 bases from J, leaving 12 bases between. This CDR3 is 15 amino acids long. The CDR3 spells CASSLARTGNQPQHF. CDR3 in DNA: TGTGCCAGCAGTTTAGCTCGGACGGGGAATCAGCCCCAGCATTTT.

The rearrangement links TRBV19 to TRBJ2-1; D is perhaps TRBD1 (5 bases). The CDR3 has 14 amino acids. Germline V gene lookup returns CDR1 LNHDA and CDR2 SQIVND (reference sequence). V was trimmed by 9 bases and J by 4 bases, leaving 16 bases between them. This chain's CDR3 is CARTESPLYNEQFF. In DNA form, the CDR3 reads TGTGCCAGGACAGAGAGCCCTCTGTACAATGAGCAGTTCTTC.

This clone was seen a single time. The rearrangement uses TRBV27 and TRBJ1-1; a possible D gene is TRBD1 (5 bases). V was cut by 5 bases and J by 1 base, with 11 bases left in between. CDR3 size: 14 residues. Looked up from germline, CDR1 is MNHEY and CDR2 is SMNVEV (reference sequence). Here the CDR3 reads CASSLEGRNTEAFF. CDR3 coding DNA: TGTGCCAGCAGTCTGGAGGGGAGGAACACTGAAGCTTTCTTT.

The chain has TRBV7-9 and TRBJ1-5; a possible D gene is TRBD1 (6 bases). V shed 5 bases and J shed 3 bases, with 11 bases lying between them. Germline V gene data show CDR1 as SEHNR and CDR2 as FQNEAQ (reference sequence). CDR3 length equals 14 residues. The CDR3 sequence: CASSKDSFNQPQHF. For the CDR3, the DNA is TGTGCCAGCAGCAAGGACAGTTTCAATCAGCCCCAGCATTTT.

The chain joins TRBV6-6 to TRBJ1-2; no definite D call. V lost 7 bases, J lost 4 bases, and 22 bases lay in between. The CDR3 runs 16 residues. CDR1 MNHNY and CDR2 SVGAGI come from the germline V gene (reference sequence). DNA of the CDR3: TGTGCCAGCACTTCCCTGCAGAGGGTCTATGGCTATGGCTACACCTTC. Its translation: CASTSLQRVYGYGYTF.

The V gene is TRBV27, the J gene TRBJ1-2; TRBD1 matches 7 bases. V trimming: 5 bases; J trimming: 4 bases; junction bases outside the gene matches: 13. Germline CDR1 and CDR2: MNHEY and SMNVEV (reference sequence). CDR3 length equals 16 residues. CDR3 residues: CASSPSTGVRTYGYTF. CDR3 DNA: TGTGCCAGCAGTCCGAGCACAGGGGTTAGGACCTATGGCTACACCTTC.

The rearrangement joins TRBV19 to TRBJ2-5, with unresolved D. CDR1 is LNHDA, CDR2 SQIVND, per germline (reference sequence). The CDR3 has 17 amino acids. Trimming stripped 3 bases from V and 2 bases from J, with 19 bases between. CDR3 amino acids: CASSILIGPTGQETQYF. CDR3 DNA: TGTGCCAGTAGTATTTTGATAGGCCCGACTGGGCAAGAGACCCAGTACTTC.

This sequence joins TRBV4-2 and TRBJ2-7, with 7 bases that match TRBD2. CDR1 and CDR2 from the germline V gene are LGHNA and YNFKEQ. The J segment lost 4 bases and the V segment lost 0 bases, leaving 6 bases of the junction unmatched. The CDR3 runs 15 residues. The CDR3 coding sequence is TGTGCCAGCAGCCAAGACAGCCGGGGAGGGTACGAGCAGTACTTC. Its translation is CASSQDSRGGYEQYF.

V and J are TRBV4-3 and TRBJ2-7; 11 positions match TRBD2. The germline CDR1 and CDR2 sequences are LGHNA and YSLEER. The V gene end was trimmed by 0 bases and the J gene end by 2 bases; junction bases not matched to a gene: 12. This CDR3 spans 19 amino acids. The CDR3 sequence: CASSQDELAGDRYTYEQYF. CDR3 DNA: TGCGCCAGCAGCCAAGATGAACTAGCGGGGGACCGATATACCTACGAGCAGTACTTC.

The CDR3 bases are TGCAGCGTTTGGGGGGGAGGTGCGAACACCGGGGAGCTGTTTTTT. Protein product: CSVWGGGANTGELFF. This chain connects TRBV29-1 to TRBJ2-2, with 7 positions matching TRBD2. This CDR3 is 15 amino acids long. V trimming: 5 bases; J trimming: 0 bases; junction bases outside the gene matches: 6. From germline, CDR1 is SQVTM and CDR2 ANQGSEA.

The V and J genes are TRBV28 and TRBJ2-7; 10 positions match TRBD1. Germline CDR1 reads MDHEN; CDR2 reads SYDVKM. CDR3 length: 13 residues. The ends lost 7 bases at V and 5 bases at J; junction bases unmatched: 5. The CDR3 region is CASTDRGRNEQYF. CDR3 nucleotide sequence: TGTGCCAGCACAGACAGGGGGCGCAACGAGCAGTACTTC.

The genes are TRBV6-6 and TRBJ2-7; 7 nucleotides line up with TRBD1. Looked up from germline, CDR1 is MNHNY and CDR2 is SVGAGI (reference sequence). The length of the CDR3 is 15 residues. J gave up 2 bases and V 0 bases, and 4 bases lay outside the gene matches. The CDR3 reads CASSYSKGATYEQYF. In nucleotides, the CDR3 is TGTGCCAGCAGTTACTCCAAGGGGGCCACCTACGAGCAGTACTTC.

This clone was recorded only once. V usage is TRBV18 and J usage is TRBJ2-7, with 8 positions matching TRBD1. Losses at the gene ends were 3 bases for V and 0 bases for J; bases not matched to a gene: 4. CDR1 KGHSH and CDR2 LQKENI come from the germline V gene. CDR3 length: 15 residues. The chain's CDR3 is CASSPTGGSSYEQYF. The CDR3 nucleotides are TGTGCCAGCTCACCCACAGGGGGAAGCTCCTACGAGCAGTACTTC.

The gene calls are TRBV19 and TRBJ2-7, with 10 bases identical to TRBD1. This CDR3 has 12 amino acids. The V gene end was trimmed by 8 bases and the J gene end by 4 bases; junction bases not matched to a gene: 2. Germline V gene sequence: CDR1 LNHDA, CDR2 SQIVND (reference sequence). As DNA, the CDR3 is TGTGCCAGTCGGGACAGGGGATACGAGCAGTACTTC. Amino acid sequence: CASRDRGYEQYF.

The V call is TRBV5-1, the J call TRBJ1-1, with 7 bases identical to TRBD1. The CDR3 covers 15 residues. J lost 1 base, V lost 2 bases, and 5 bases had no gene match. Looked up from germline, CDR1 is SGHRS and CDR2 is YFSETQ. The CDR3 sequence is CASSFLTGRNTEAFF. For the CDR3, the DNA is TGCGCCAGCAGCTTTTTGACAGGGAGGAACACTGAAGCTTTCTTT.

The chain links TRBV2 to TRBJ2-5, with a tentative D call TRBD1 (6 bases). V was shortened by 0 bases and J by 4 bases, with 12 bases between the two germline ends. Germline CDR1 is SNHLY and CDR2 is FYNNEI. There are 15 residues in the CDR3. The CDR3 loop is CASSEARQALETQYF. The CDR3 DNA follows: TGTGCCAGCAGTGAAGCGCGACAGGCCCTAGAGACCCAGTACTTC.